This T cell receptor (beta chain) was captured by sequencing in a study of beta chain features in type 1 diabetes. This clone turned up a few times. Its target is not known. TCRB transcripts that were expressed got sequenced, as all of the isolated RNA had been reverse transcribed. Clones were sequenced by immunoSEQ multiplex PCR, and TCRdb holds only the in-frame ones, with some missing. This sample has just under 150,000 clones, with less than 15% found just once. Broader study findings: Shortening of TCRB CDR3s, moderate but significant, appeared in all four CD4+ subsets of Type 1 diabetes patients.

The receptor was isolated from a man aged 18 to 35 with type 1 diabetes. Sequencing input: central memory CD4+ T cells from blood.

The CDR3 nucleotides are TGTGCCAGCAGCTCACAGGGGGCTACGGAAAAACTGTTTTTT. Amino acid sequence: CASSSQGATEKLFF. The V and J genes are TRBV7-9 and TRBJ1-4, with 9 bases aligning to TRBD1. The CDR3 length is 14 residues. After removal of 4 bases from V and 8 bases from J, the junction contained 5 bases not matched to a gene. The germline V gene has CDR1 SEHNR and CDR2 FQNEAQ (reference sequence).